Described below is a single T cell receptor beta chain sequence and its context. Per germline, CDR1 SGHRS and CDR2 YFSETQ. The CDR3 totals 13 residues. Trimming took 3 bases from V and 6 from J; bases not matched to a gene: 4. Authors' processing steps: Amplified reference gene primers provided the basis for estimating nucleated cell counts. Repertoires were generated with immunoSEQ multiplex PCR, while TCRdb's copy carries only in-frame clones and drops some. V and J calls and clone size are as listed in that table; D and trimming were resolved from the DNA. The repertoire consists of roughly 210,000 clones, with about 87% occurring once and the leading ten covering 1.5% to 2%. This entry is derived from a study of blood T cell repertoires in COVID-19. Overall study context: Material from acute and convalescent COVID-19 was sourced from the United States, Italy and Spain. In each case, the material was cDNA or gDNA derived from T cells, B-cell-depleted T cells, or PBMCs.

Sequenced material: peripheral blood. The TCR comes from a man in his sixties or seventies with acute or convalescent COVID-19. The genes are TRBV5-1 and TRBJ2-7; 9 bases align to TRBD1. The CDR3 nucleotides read TGCGCCAGCAGCTCGGGACAGGGAGGCGAGCAGTACTTC. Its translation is CASSSGQGGEQYF. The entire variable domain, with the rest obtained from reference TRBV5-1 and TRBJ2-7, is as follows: KAGVTQTPRYLIKTRGQQVTLSCSPISGHRSVSWYQQTPGQGLQFLFEYFSETQRNKGNFPGRFSGRQFSNSRSEMNVSTLELGDSALYLCASSSGQGGEQYFGPGTRLTVT.